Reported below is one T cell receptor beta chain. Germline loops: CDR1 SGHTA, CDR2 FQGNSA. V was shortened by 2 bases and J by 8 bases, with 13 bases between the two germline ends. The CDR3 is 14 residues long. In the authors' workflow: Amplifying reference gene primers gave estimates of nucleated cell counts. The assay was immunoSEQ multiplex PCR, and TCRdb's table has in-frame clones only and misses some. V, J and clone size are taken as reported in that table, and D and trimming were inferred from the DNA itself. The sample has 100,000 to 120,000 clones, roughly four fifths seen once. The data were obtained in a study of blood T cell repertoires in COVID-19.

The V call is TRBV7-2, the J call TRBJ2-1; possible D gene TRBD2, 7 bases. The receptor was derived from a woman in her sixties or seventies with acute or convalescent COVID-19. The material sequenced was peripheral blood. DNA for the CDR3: TGTGCCAGCAGCTTATCGGGGGGCGGGGATGAGCAGTTCTTC. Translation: CASSLSGGGDEQFF.